This entry lists 10 T cell receptor beta chains sequenced from one sample in a study of PD-1 blockade in mismatch repair-deficient tumors. Only in-frame clones appear in the TCRdb table, and some are missing; sequencing was by immunoSEQ multiplex PCR. The sample gives 40,000 to 60,000 clones, 78% of which show up once; around 3.4% is in the top ten. The sample consisted of peripheral blood, taken 4 weeks after starting pembrolizumab. These receptors originate from an adult with mismatch repair-deficient cancer.

This chain links TRBV15 with TRBJ1-5; D gene ambiguous. V was clipped by 2 bases and J by 4 bases, with 6 bases between them. The CDR3 runs 13 residues. Germline CDR1 is LNHNV and CDR2 is YYDKDF (reference sequence). This CDR3 reads CATSRLLNQPQHF. CDR3 DNA: TGTGCCACCAGCAGACTACTGAATCAGCCCCAGCATTTT.

Points on this clone: The germline gene is not matched at one end of the junction; a read error may be the cause. V gene TRBV6-5 combines with J gene TRBJ2-7; D is unclear. Germline V gives CDR1 MNHEY, CDR2 SVGAGI. This CDR3 is built from 15 residues. The CDR3 loop reads CASSYSSRTAYGQYF. CDR3 nucleotides: TGTGCCAGCAGTTACTCCTCCAGAACGGCGTACGGGCAGTACTTC.

CDR3: CASSRSGSTDTQYF. CDR3 nucleotide sequence: TGCGCCAGCAGCCGTAGCGGTTCCACAGATACGCAGTATTTT. V usage is TRBV4-3 and J usage is TRBJ2-3; a weak D match, TRBD2 (6 bases). CDR3 size: 14 residues. The germline CDR1 and CDR2 sequences are LGHNA and YSLEER. Trimming shortened V by 4 bases and J by 2 bases, and 10 bases separated the two germline ends.

This clone was counted a single time. The V call is TRBV6-5, the J call TRBJ2-4, with TRBD2 matching 7 bases. The CDR3 length is 13 residues. J lost 8 bases, V lost 8 bases, and 9 bases had no gene match. CDR1 is MNHEY, CDR2 SVGAGI, per germline. CDR3 region: CASASTSWDIQYF. CDR3 DNA: TGTGCCAGCGCTTCGACTAGCTGGGACATTCAGTACTTC.

The gene calls are TRBV20-1 and TRBJ2-1, with TRBD2 matching 8 bases. The CDR3 is 11 amino acids. The germline V gene encodes CDR1 DFQATT and CDR2 SNEGSKA (reference sequence). The CDR3 reads CSWTSHNEQFF. CDR3 sequence (DNA): TGCAGCTGGACTAGCCACAATGAGCAGTTCTTC.

The chain carries TRBV5-1 and TRBJ1-1; no firm D call. The CDR3 has 13 residues. Germline lookup yields CDR1 SGHRS and CDR2 YFSETQ. Trimming left V 0 bases short and J 3 bases short, with 6 bases between. This CDR3 reads CASSLGGDTEAFF. DNA for the CDR3: TGCGCCAGCAGCTTGGGCGGGGACACTGAAGCTTTCTTT. Full variable domain (outside the CDR3, taken from reference TRBV5-1 and TRBJ1-1): KAGVTQTPRYLIKTRGQQVTLSCSPISGHRSVSWYQQTPGQGLQFLFEYFSETQRNKGNFPGRFSGRQFSNSRSEMNVSTLELGDSALYLCASSLGGDTEAFFGQGTRLTVV.

The rearrangement joins TRBV7-3 to TRBJ2-1; 9 bases align to TRBD2. Germline CDR1 is SGHTA and CDR2 is FQGTGA. V lost 1 base, J lost 13 bases, and 5 bases stayed unmatched. The CDR3 spans 13 residues. Written as DNA, the CDR3 is TGTGCCAGCAGCTTAAATAGCGGGAGTATCCAGTTCTTC. It is translated as CASSLNSGSIQFF.

The rearrangement links TRBV5-1 to TRBJ2-7; 13 bases are a match to TRBD2. CDR3 length: 19 amino acids. V trimming: 5 bases; J trimming: 2 bases; junction bases outside the gene matches: 16. Germline CDR1 and CDR2: SGHRS and YFSETQ. The CDR3 DNA reads TGCGCCAGCAGACTCTTTATAACTGTAACTAGCGGGAGGGCCTACGAGCAGTACTTC. It yields the protein CASRLFITVTSGRAYEQYF.

The CDR3: CASSPPGPKFGYGYTF. CDR3 DNA: TGCGCCAGCAGTCCGCCGGGGCCCAAATTCGGGTATGGCTACACCTTC. The chain links TRBV23-1 to TRBJ1-2; TRBD1 is a possible D gene (5 bases). TRBV23-1 is sorted into the ORF group, with uncertain function. V was trimmed by 4 bases and J by 5 bases, leaving 20 bases between them. This CDR3 contains 16 residues.

The chain combines TRBV6-6 with TRBJ1-5; D is uncertain. The CDR3 contains 13 residues. CDR1 MNHNY and CDR2 SVGAGI come from the germline V gene (reference sequence). V gave up 7 bases and J gave up 13 bases, with 20 bases separating them. The CDR3 DNA sequence: TGTGCCAGCACCATAAATATAGATTTAGGACAGCATTTT. This codes for CASTINIDLGQHF.